This T cell receptor beta chain was obtained from a study of T cell changes during pregnancy in multiple sclerosis. Assay used: immunoSEQ multiplex PCR; TCRdb lists only in-frame clones, some missing. The table shows 130,000 or so clones, with approximately 93% occurring only once. V lost 6 bases and J lost 2, with 14 bases in between. Germline CDR1 LNHDA, CDR2 SQIVND (reference sequence). CDR3 length: 15 residues. This TCR was sampled from a female donor with multiple sclerosis, enrolled in a pregnancy study. The chain couples TRBV19 to TRBJ2-1, with D possibly being TRBD2 (6 bases). The sequencing here drew on peripheral blood, taken before pregnancy. CDR3 region: CASRSVAGPYNEQFF. DNA for the CDR3: TGTGCCAGTAGAAGCGTGGCGGGGCCCTACAATGAGCAGTTCTTC.